The clone carrying this T cell receptor beta chain was detected ten times or more. Per the germline V gene, CDR1 is SGHVS and CDR2 is FQNEAQ. The ends lost 6 bases at V and 2 bases at J; junction bases unmatched: 4. The CDR3 is 14 amino acids. TCRdb fed the 5' RACE reads into MiXCR, producing one record per CDR3 protein. The table lists roughly 50,000 distinct CDR3 sequences, around 25% of them singletons, with 3% to 4% in the top ten. The V gene is TRBV7-8, the J gene TRBJ2-3, with 8 nucleotides matching TRBD2. This TCR came from a female donor with breast cancer. The source material was tumor-infiltrating naive CD4+ T cells sorted from the breast tumor. Subset noted: naive CD4+ T cells, CD4+CD45RA+CD25-. The CDR3 reads CASSGLAYTDTQYF. The CDR3 region has the DNA TGTGCCAGCAGTGGACTAGCTTACACAGATACGCAGTATTTT. The complete variable domain, with remaining parts taken from reference TRBV7-8 and TRBJ2-3, reads GAGVSQSPRYKVAKRGQDVALRCDPISGHVSLFWYQQALGQGPEFLTYFQNEAQLDKSGLPSDRFFAERPEGSVSTLKIQRTQQEDSAVYLCASSGLAYTDTQYFGPGTRLTVL.